This note documents a single T cell receptor (beta chain) sequence. These data are taken from a study of T cell changes during pregnancy in multiple sclerosis. Germline V CDR1 and CDR2: SGHVS, FQNEAQ. This CDR3 has 11 residues. Trimming took off 5 bases at V and 10 bases at J, with 9 bases between the two ends. Only in-frame clones appear in the TCRdb table, and some are missing; sequencing was by immunoSEQ multiplex PCR. The sample carries around 78,000 clones, around 93% recorded once. The rearrangement uses TRBV7-8 and TRBJ2-1; unclear D gene. Sequences were derived from peripheral blood, sampled in the second trimester of pregnancy. The sequence came from a female donor with multiple sclerosis, enrolled in a pregnancy study. DNA for the CDR3: TGTGCCAGCAGCGTTGCGGTGGAGCAGTTCTTC. This sequence encodes CASSVAVEQFF.